This T cell receptor (beta chain) stems from a study of shared clonotypes between healthy human individuals. The assay was immunoSEQ multiplex PCR, and TCRdb's table has in-frame clones only and misses some. The repertoire holds around 610,000 clones, with around 96% as singletons. The V gene lost 0 bases and the J gene lost 5 bases, with 13 bases spanning the gap. Germline V gene lookup returns CDR1 LNHNV and CDR2 YYDKDF (reference sequence). The CDR3 is 15 amino acids. CD45RO-negative, CCR7-positively selected cells formed the naive CD8 fraction, excluding terminally differentiated effector memory CD45RA+ cells.

The sequence was collected from a woman aged 25 to 39 in good health. V and J are TRBV15 and TRBJ2-5; D might be TRBD1 or TRBD2, each matching 5 bases. Specimen: naive CD8+ T cells sorted from blood. CDR3 region: CATSRDRGALETQYF. As DNA, the CDR3 is TGTGCCACCAGCAGAGATAGAGGGGCGCTTGAGACCCAGTACTTC.